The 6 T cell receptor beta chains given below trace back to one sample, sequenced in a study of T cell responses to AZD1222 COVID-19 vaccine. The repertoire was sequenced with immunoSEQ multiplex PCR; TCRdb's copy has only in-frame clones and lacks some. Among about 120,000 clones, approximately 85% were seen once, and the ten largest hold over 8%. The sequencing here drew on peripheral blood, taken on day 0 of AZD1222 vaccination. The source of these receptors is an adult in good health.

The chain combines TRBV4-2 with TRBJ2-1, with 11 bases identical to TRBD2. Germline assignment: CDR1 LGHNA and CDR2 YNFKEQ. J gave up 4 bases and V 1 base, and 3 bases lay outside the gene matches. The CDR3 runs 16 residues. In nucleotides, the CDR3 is TGTGCCAGCAGCCAAGGACTAGCGGGGACGTACAATGAGCAGTTCTTC. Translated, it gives CASSQGLAGTYNEQFF.

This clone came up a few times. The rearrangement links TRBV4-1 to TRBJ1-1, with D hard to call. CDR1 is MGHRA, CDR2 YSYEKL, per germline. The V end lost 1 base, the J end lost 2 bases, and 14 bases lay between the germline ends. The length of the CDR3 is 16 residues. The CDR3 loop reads CASSQVLSMGNTEAFF. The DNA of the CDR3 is TGCGCCAGCAGCCAAGTTCTTTCTATGGGAAACACTGAAGCTTTCTTT.

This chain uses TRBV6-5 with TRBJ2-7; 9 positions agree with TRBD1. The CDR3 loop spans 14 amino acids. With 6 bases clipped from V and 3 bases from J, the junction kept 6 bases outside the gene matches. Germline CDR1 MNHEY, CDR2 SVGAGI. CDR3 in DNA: TGTGCCAGCAGAACCCAGGACAGGGGCTACGAGCAGTACTTC. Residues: CASRTQDRGYEQYF.

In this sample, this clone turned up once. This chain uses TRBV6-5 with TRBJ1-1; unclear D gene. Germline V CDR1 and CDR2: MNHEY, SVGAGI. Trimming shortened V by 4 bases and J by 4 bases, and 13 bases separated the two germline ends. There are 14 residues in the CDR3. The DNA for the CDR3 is TGTGCCAGCAGTTCCCAAGAGGGCGGCACTGAAGCTTTCTTT. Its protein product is CASSSQEGGTEAFF.

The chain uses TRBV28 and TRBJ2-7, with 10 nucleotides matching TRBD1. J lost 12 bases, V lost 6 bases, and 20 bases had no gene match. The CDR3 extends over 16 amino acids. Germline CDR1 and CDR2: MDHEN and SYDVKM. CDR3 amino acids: CASSRRKTGGREIGYF. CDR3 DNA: TGTGCCAGCAGCCGCCGGAAGACAGGGGGCCGGGAGATAGGGTACTTC.

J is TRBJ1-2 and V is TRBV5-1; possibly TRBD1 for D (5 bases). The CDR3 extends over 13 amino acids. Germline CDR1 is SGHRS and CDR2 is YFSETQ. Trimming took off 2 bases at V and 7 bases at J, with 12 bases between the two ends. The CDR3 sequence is CASSFEGVSGYTF. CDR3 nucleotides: TGCGCCAGCAGCTTTGAAGGGGTTTCTGGCTACACCTTC.